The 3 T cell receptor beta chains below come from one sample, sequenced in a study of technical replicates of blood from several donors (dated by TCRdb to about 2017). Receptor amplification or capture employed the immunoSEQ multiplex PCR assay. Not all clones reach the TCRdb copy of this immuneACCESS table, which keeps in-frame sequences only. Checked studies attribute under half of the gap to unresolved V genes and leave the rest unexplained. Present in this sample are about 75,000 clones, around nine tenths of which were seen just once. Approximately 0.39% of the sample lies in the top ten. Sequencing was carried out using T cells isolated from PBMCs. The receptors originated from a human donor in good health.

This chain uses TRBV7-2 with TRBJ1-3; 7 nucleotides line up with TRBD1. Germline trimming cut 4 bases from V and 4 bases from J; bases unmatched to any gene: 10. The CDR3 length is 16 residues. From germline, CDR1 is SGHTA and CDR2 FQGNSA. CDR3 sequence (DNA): TGTGCCAGCAGCTCCATGACAGGGCTGATCGGAAACACCATATATTTT. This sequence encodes CASSSMTGLIGNTIYF.

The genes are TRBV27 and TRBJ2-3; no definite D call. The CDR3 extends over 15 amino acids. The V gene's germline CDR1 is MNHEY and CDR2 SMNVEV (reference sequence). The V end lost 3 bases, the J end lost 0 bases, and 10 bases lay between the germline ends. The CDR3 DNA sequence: TGTGCCAGCAGTTTTCAAACAGTTAGCACAGATACGCAGTATTTT. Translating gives CASSFQTVSTDTQYF.

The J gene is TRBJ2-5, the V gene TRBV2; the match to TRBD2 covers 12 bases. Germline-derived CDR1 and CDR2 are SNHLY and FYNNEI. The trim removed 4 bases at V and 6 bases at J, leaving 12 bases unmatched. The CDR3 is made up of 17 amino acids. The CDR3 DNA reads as TGTGCCAGCAGTGTTGCTAGCGGGAGGGCCGGGTTCAAGACCCAGTACTTC. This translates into CASSVASGRAGFKTQYF.